The 13 T cell receptor beta chains below were found in one sample sequenced in a study of T cells after yellow fever vaccination (dated by TCRdb to the late 2010s). The treatment or condition label for this specimen denotes: live attenuated yellow fever vaccine strain. The protocol used for the library was 5' RACE. The run used an Illumina HiSeq 2500. TCRdb passed the public sequencing reads through fastp at Q25 and MiXCR, retaining productive beta sequences. Every CDR3 protein is listed once, alongside the most common genes and DNA of its rows. The sample table holds approximately 300,000 distinct CDR3 sequences, of which 6.8% were seen once. Together, the top ten hold roughly a sixth of the sample. The material sequenced was PBMCs, taken around 45 days after the first yellow fever vaccination. The receptors originated from a man between 18 and 35 years old who received the YFV17D yellow fever vaccine.

In its sample, this clonotype was seen many times. This rearrangement joins TRBV27 to TRBJ2-1, with 9 bases identical to TRBD2. This CDR3 has 15 amino acids. J gave up 7 bases and V 8 bases, and 12 bases lay outside the gene matches. Germline CDR1 reads MNHEY; CDR2 reads SMNVEV (reference sequence). The CDR3 DNA follows: TGTGCCAGCGGGGAAGGAGCGGGGGGACGTAATGAGCAGTTCTTC. Translated, it gives CASGEGAGGRNEQFF.

V is TRBV5-4 and J is TRBJ1-6; a weak D match, TRBD1 (5 bases). CDR1 SGHNT and CDR2 YYREEE come from the germline V gene (reference sequence). CDR3 size: 14 residues. The V end lost 5 bases, the J end lost 8 bases, and 14 bases lay between the germline ends. CDR3: CASSSRGPDSPLHF. CDR3 DNA: TGTGCCAGCAGTTCCCGGGGCCCCGATTCACCCCTCCACTTT.

A word on this clonotype: A much bigger clone sits one base away, suggesting this may be a read error. The chain employs TRBV4-1 and TRBJ1-1; a possible D gene is TRBD1 (5 bases). The CDR3 runs to 14 residues. Germline CDR1 and CDR2: MGHRA and YSYEKL. Trimming shortened V by 1 base and J by 8 bases, and 14 bases separated the two germline ends. The CDR3 loop reads CASSQALGQGEAFF. In DNA, the CDR3 is TGCGCCAGCAGCCAAGCCCTAGGGCAGGGAGAAGCTTTCTTT.

This clonotype was observed many times. The chain employs TRBV25-1 and TRBJ2-7; no firm D call. The germline CDR1 and CDR2 sequences are MGHDK and SYGVNS. V gave up 1 base and J gave up 0 bases, with 4 bases separating them. The CDR3 runs 13 residues. The CDR3 here is CASSESGSYEQYF. Here the CDR3 DNA reads TGTGCCAGCAGTGAATCGGGCTCCTACGAGCAGTACTTC.

This clonotype was counted at least ten times. This chain joins TRBV7-9 and TRBJ2-3; 7 bases map to TRBD1. V was pared by 8 bases and J by 0 bases, with 14 bases of the junction left unmatched. Germline V gene lookup returns CDR1 SEHNR and CDR2 FQNEAQ (reference sequence). The CDR3 length is 17 residues. CDR3 DNA: TGTGCCAGCCCTCCTCCGACCCAGGGGGACAGCACAGATACGCAGTATTTT. It specifies CASPPPTQGDSTDTQYF.

This clonotype was seen many times. The rearrangement joins TRBV12-3 or TRBV12-4 to TRBJ1-2, with TRBD1 matching over 7 bases. J was trimmed by 4 bases and V by 3 bases; bases with no gene match: 5. This CDR3 is 14 amino acids long. The CDR3 sequence: CASSLSGTAYGYTF. CDR3 nucleotide sequence: TGTGCCAGCAGTTTGTCCGGGACAGCCTATGGCTACACCTTC.

This clonotype occurred many times. The V and J genes are TRBV20-1 and TRBJ2-7; D might be TRBD1 or TRBD2, each matching 5 bases. This CDR3 has 13 residues. The germline gives CDR1 DFQATT, CDR2 SNEGSKA (reference sequence). V was shortened by 4 bases and J by 4 bases, with 14 bases between the two germline ends. This CDR3 reads CSATLRDPYEQYF. The CDR3 DNA sequence: TGCAGTGCTACGCTCCGGGACCCTTACGAGCAGTACTTC.

For the CDR3, the DNA is TGTGCCAGCAGCTTGCGACGGGATTATTGCAATCAGCCCCAGCATTTT. Its protein product is CASSLRRDYCNQPQHF. V usage is TRBV7-8 and J usage is TRBJ1-5; D call uncertain. The CDR3 is 16 residues long. Trimming removed 3 bases at V and 2 bases at J, with 14 bases between. Germline CDR1 and CDR2: SGHVS and FQNEAQ.

The sample holds many counts of this clonotype. The chain is built from TRBV5-1 and TRBJ2-1, with TRBD2 identical over 12 bases. J lost 7 bases, V lost 1 base, and 3 bases had no gene match. This CDR3 contains 15 residues. CDR1 and CDR2 (germline): SGHRS, YFSETQ. As DNA, the CDR3 is TGCGCCAGCAGCTTGCTAGCGGGGGGGTGGAATGAGCAGTTCTTC. Translated: CASSLLAGGWNEQFF.

The chain combines TRBV5-6 with TRBJ1-2, with 9 positions matching TRBD1. This CDR3 has 15 residues. The trim removed 6 bases at V and 3 bases at J, leaving 9 bases unmatched. Germline CDR1 SGHDT, CDR2 YYEEEE. CDR3 nucleotide sequence: TGTGCCAGCACCCTGGGACAGGGAAACTACTATGGCTACACCTTC. This sequence encodes CASTLGQGNYYGYTF.

The chain employs TRBV5-4 and TRBJ2-7; D possibly corresponds to TRBD1 (5 bases). This CDR3 has 13 amino acids. Between the trimmed V and J ends, which lost 5 bases and 1 base, there was a span of 10 bases. Germline lookup yields CDR1 SGHNT and CDR2 YYREEE (reference sequence). This CDR3 is CASRDQGSYEQYF. DNA for the CDR3: TGTGCCAGCAGGGACCAGGGATCCTACGAGCAGTACTTC.

This chain joins TRBV19 and TRBJ2-3; D possibly matches TRBD1 or TRBD2 (5 bases each). The CDR3 totals 14 residues. CDR1 and CDR2 from the germline V gene are LNHDA and SQIVND (reference sequence). V dropped 3 bases and J dropped 2 bases, with 9 bases sitting between them. The DNA for the CDR3 is TGTGCCAGTAGTATCTCGGGGCCCACAGATACGCAGTATTTT. This gives the protein CASSISGPTDTQYF.

This clonotype has only a few counts. The chain carries TRBV4-3 and TRBJ1-2, with D hard to call. The CDR3 covers 17 residues. CDR1 is LGHNA, CDR2 YSLEER, per germline. V lost 0 bases, J lost 7 bases, and 21 bases lay in between. The CDR3: CASSQDVSSGTHAGYTF. CDR3 DNA sequence: TGCGCCAGCAGCCAAGATGTCTCATCGGGAACACACGCTGGCTACACCTTC.